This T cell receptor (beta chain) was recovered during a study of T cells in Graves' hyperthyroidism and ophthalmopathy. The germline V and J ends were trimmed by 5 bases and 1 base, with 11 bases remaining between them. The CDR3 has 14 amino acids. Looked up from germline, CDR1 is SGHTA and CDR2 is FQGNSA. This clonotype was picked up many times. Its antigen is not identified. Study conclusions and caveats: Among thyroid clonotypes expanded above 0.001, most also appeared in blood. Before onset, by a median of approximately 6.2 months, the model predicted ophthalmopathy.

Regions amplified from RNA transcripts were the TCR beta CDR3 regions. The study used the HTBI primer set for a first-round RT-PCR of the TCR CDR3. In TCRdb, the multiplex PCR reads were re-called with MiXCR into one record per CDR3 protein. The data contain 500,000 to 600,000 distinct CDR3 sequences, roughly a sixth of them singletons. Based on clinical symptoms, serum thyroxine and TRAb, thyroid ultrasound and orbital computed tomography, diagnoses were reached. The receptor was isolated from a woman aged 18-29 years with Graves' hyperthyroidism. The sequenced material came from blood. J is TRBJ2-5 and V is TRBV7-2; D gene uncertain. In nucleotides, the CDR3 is TGTGCCAGCAGCCCCAACTACCTCCAAGAGACCCAGTACTTC. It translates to CASSPNYLQETQYF.